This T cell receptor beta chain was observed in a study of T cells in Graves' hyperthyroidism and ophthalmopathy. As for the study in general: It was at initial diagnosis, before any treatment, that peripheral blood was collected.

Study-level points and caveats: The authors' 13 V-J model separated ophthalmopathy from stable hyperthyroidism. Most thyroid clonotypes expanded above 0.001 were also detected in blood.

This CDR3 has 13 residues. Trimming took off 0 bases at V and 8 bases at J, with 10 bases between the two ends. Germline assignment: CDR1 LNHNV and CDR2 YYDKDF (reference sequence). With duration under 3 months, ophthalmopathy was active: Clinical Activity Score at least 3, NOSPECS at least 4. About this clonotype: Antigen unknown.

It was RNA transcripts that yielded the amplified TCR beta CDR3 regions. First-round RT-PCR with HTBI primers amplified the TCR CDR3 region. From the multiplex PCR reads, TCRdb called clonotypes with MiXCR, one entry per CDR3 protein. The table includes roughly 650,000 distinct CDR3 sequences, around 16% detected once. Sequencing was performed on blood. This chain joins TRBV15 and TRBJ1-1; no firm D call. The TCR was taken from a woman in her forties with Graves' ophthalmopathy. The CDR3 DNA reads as TGTGCCACCAGCAGAGACCCGGTCATAGAAGCTTTCTTT. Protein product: CATSRDPVIEAFF. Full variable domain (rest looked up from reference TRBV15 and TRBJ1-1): DAMVIQNPRYQVTQFGKPVTLSCSQTLNHNVMYWYQQKSSQAPKLLFHYYDKDFNNEADTPDNFQSRRPNTSFCFLDIRSPGLGDTAMYLCATSRDPVIEAFFGQGTRLTVV.